The 2 T cell receptor beta chains in this list originate from one sample, sequenced in a study of CD8+CD57+ T cells in acquired aplastic anemia. Whoever was chosen for sequencing had shown CD8+CD57+ cell expansion by flow cytometry. Both TCR beta VDJ combination and CDR3 sequence profiling were carried out. Genomic DNA was the template for this profiling. TCRdb called the reads again in MiXCR, with one record for every CDR3 protein. Of roughly 200,000 distinct CDR3 sequences in the sample, more than 55% were seen once. The sequenced material came from sorted CD4+, CD8+, or CD8+CD57+ T cells (not recorded which) from PBMCs. All receptors come from a human donor with aplastic anemia.

This sequence joins TRBV7-2 and TRBJ2-7; perhaps TRBD2 as D (6 bases). V lost 8 bases, J lost 7 bases, and 21 bases lay in between. The CDR3 contains 14 residues. CDR1 is SGHTA, CDR2 FQGNSA, per germline. Written as DNA, the CDR3 is TGTGCCAGCTTCCACAGGAGGGGTGGGGGTGAGCAGTACTTC. Translated, it gives CASFHRRGGGEQYF.

The chain links TRBV29-1 to TRBJ2-6, with a weak D call TRBD1 (5 bases). The CDR3 totals 15 residues. Germline assignment: CDR1 SQVTM and CDR2 ANQGSEA. V dropped 5 bases and J dropped 5 bases, with 16 bases sitting between them. The CDR3 DNA reads TGCAGCGTTATACAGGATTCCTGGAGGGCCAACGTCCTGACTTTC. It codes for CSVIQDSWRANVLTF.